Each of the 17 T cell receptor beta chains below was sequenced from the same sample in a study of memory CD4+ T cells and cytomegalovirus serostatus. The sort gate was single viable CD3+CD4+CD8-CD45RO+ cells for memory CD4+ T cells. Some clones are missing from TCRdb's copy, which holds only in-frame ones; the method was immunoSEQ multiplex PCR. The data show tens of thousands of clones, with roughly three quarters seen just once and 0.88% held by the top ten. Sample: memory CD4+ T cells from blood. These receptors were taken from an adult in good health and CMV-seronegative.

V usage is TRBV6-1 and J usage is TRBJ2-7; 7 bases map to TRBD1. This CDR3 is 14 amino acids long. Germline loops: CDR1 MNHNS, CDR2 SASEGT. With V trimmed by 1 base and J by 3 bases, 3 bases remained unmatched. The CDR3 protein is CASSEGTGFYEQYF. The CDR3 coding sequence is TGTGCCAGCAGTGAAGGGACAGGATTCTACGAGCAGTACTTC.

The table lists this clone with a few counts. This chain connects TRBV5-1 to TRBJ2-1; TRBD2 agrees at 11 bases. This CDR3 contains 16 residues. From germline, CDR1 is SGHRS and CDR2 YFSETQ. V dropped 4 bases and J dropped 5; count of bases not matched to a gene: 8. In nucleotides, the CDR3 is TGCGCCAGCAGCCGGGGTGGGACTAGCGGTGACAATGAGCAGTTCTTC. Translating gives CASSRGGTSGDNEQFF.

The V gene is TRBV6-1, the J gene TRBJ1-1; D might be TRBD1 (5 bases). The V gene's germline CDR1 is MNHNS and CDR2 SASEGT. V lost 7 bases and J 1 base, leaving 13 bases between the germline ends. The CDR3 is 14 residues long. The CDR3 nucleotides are TGTGCCAGCAATGTGGACACCGGGAACACTGAAGCTTTCTTT. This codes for CASNVDTGNTEAFF.

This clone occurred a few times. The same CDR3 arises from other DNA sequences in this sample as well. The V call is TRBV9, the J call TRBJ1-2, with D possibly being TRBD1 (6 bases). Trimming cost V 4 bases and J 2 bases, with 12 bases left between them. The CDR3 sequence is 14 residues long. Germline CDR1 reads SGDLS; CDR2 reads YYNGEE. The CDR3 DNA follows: TGTGCCAGCAGCCCAGGCCAGGGGAACTATGGCTACACCTTC. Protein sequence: CASSPGQGNYGYTF. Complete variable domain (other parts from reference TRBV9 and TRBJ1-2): DSGVTQTPKHLITATGQRVTLRCSPRSGDLSVYWYQQSLDQGLQFLIQYYNGEERAKGNILERFSAQQFPDLHSELNLSSLELGDSALYFCASSPGQGNYGYTFGSGTRLTVV.

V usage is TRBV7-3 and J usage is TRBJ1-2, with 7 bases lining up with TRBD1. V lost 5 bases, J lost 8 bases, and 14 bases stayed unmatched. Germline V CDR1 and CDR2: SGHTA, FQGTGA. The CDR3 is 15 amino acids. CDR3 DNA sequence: TGTGCCAGCAGCGCGGGACAGCGCAATAGTCGGGGCTACACCTTC. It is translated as CASSAGQRNSRGYTF. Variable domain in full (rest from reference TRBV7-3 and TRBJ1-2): GAGVSQTPSNKVTEKGKYVELRCDPISGHTALYWYRQSLGQGPEFLIYFQGTGAADDSGLPNDRFFAVRPEGSVSTLKIQRTERGDSAVYLCASSAGQRNSRGYTFGSGTRLTVV.

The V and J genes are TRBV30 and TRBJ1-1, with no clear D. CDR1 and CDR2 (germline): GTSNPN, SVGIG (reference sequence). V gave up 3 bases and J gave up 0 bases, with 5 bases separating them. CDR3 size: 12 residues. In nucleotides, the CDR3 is TGTGCCTGGAGGGGCTTGAACACTGAAGCTTTCTTT. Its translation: CAWRGLNTEAFF.

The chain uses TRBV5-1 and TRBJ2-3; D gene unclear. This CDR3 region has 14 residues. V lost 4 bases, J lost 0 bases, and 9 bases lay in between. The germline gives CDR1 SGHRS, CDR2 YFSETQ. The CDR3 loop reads CASSPSTSTDTQYF. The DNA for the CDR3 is TGCGCCAGCAGCCCCAGTACTAGCACAGATACGCAGTATTTT.

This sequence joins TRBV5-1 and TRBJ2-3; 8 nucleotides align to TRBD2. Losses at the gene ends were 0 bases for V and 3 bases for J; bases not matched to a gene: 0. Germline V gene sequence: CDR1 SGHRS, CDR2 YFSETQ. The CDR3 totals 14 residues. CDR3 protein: CASSLGLATDTQYF. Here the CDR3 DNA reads TGCGCCAGCAGCTTGGGACTAGCGACAGATACGCAGTATTTT.

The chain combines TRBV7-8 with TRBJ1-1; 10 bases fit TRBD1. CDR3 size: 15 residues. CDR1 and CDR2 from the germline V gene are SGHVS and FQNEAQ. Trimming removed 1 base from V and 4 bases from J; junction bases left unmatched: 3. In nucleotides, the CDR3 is TGTGCCAGCAGCTTAGAGCGGACAGGGGGCACTGAAGCTTTCTTT. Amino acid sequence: CASSLERTGGTEAFF. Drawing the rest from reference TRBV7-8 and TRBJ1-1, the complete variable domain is GAGVSQSPRYKVAKRGQDVALRCDPISGHVSLFWYQQALGQGPEFLTYFQNEAQLDKSGLPSDRFFAERPEGSVSTLKIQRTQQEDSAVYLCASSLERTGGTEAFFGQGTRLTVV.

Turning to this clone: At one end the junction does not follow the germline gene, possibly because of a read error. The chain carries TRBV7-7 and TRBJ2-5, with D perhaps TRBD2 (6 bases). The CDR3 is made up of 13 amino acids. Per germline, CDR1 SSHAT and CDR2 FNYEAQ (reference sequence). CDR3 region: CASSTRLEGTQYF. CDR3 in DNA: TGTGCTAGCAGCACTAGACTAGAGGGGACCCAGTACTTC.

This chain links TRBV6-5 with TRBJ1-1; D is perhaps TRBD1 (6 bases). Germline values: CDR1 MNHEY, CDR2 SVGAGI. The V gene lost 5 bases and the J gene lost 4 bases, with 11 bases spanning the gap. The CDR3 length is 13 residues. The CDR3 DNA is TGTGCCAGCAGTAAGGGGGGTCGCACTGAAGCTTTCTTT. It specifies CASSKGGRTEAFF.

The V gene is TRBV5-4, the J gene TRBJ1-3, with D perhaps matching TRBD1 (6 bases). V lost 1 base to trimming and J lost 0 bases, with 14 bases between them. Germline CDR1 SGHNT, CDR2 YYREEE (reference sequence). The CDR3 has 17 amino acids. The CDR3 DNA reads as TGTGCCAGCAGCTTGCAGGGGCCAGTCAGCTCTGGAAACACCATATATTTT. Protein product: CASSLQGPVSSGNTIYF.

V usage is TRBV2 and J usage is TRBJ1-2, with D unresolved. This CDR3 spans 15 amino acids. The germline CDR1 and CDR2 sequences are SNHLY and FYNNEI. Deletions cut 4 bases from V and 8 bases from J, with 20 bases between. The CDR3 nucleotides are TGTGCCAGCAGTGTCGATTCCTCCTTTGTAATGGGCTACACCTTC. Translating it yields CASSVDSSFVMGYTF.

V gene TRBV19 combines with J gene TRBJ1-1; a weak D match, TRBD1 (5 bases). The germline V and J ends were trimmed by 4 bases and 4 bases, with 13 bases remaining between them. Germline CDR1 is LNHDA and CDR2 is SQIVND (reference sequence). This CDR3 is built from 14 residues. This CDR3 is CASSNQGGGTEAFF. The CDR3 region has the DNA TGTGCCAGTAGTAACCAGGGAGGTGGCACTGAAGCTTTCTTT.

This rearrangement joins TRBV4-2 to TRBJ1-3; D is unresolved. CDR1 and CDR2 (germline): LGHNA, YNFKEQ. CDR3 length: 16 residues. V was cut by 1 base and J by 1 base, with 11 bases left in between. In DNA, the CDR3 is TGTGCCAGCAGCCAAGGCCCGCCTGGATCTGGAAACACCATATATTTT. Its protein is CASSQGPPGSGNTIYF.

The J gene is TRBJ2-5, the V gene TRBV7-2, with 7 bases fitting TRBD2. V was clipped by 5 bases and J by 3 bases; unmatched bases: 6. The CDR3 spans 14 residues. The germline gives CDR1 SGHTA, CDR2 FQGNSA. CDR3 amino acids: CASSVGLAEETQYF. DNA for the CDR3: TGTGCCAGCAGCGTCGGGCTAGCGGAAGAGACCCAGTACTTC. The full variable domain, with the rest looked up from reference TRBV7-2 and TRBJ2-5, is GAGVSQSPSNKVTEKGKDVELRCDPISGHTALYWYRQSLGQGLEFLIYFQGNSAPDKSGLPSDRFSAERTGGSVSTLTIQRTQQEDSAVYLCASSVGLAEETQYFGPGTRLLVL.

CDR3 in amino acids: CASSPRTDGYTF. CDR3 sequence (DNA): TGTGCCAGCAGCCCCAGGACCGATGGCTACACCTTC. The V and J genes are TRBV7-2 and TRBJ1-2; no definite D call. CDR1 is SGHTA, CDR2 FQGNSA, per germline. Trimming took 5 bases from V and 6 from J, leaving 10 bases between them. CDR3 length: 12 residues.